This T cell receptor (beta chain) originates from a study of Ad26.COV2.S vaccination and SARS-CoV-2 variants. Study overall: Dosing was one shot or two shots 56 days apart.

CDR1 and CDR2 from the germline V gene are SGHRS and YFSETQ. CDR3 size: 14 residues. The junction had 4 bases not matched to a gene; V was cut back by 0 bases and J by 7 bases. The data were produced by immunoSEQ multiplex PCR, yet TCRdb's version contains in-frame clones alone and is incomplete. This table has about 480,000 clones, roughly 87% appearing once. Noted treatment: 15 to 20 received Ad26.COV2.S at low or high dose, single or two shots; 5 received placebo; per-sample allocation not given. The samples were gathered on day 63 after the first injection of vaccine or placebo. The clonotype originates from a person between 18 and 59 years old who received the Ad26.COV2.S COVID-19 vaccine or a placebo. The chain links TRBV5-1 to TRBJ2-1; 7 bases agree with TRBD1. This material consisted of peripheral blood, taken in a trial of Ad26.COV2.S vaccine versus placebo. Here the CDR3 DNA reads TGCGCCAGCAGCTTGGGGGGGACAGTGAATGAGCAGTTCTTC. This sequence encodes CASSLGGTVNEQFF.